This T cell receptor (beta chain) stems from a study of T cell changes during pregnancy in multiple sclerosis. V gave up 2 bases and J gave up 5 bases, with 12 bases separating them. Germline CDR1 KGHSH, CDR2 LQKENI. The CDR3 spans 14 residues. Libraries were prepared by immunoSEQ multiplex PCR; TCRdb keeps only in-frame clonotypes and omits some of them. The sample records about 72,000 clones, about 89% being singletons. The specimen was peripheral blood, collected in the second trimester of pregnancy. V usage is TRBV18 and J usage is TRBJ1-2; D possibly corresponds to TRBD1 (6 bases). This TCR was recovered from a female donor with multiple sclerosis, enrolled in a pregnancy study. For the CDR3, the DNA is TGTGCCAGCTCACCAGTGCGGGGGCCATATGGCTACACCTTC. Protein: CASSPVRGPYGYTF.